This T cell receptor (beta chain) was captured in a study of blood T cells in healthy people across ages. Individuals who donated were healthy Caucasians from Russia aged 6 to 90. Donors gave ten milliliters of peripheral blood apiece. It was with a sample-barcoded 5' primer and a J-beta primer mix that a second PCR of roughly 7 to 12 cycles was run. Each cDNA molecule was tagged by a template-switch adaptor with 12 random nucleotides. TCRdb reprocessed the 5' RACE reads with MiXCR, giving one entry per CDR3 protein. The sample has about 1.6 million distinct CDR3 sequences, about 31% seen once; the top ten hold roughly 10%. V lost 6 bases, J lost 4 bases, and 10 bases stayed unmatched. This CDR3 has 15 amino acids. Germline CDR1 SGHDN, CDR2 FVKESK.

The chain joins TRBV14 to TRBJ1-2, with 8 bases aligning to TRBD1. The specimen sequenced was blood. The clonotype originates from a woman aged 25 to 39 in good health. CDR3 region: CASSRTQGAVYGYTF. Here the CDR3 DNA reads TGTGCCAGCAGTCGAACCCAGGGGGCGGTCTATGGCTACACCTTC.